Below, 21 T cell receptor beta chains from the same sample are listed, as sequenced in a study of OX40 agonist ivuxolimab in advanced cancers. The table came from immunoSEQ multiplex PCR; TCRdb's copy has only in-frame clones and leaves some out. The table includes approximately 68,000 clones, over 80% detected once. The sample here was CD4+ or CD8+ T cells sorted from blood, taken in a trial of the OX40 agonist ivuxolimab. The receptors here all came from an adult with an advanced solid tumor such as melanoma, head and neck, liver or kidney cancer.

The rearrangement uses TRBV7-2 and TRBJ1-1; D might be TRBD1 (5 bases). The germline V and J ends were trimmed by 10 bases and 4 bases, with 13 bases remaining between them. The germline V gene encodes CDR1 SGHTA and CDR2 FQGNSA. The CDR3 is made up of 12 amino acids. CDR3 residues: CATKDTSTEAFF. The CDR3 DNA sequence: TGTGCCACCAAGGACACTTCCACTGAAGCTTTCTTT.

V gene TRBV6-1 combines with J gene TRBJ2-7; D perhaps matches TRBD1 (5 bases). With 2 bases removed from V and 2 bases from J, the gap between germline ends came to 13 bases. CDR3 length: 15 amino acids. Germline-derived CDR1 and CDR2 are MNHNS and SASEGT. The CDR3 nucleotides read TGTGCCAGCAGTGAACAGAGACAGTTACCCTACGAGCAGTACTTC. It codes for CASSEQRQLPYEQYF.

The chain combines TRBV2 with TRBJ2-4; 11 bases fit TRBD2. V shed 8 bases and J 4 bases; nucleotides not matched to a gene: 10. Germline V gene lookup returns CDR1 SNHLY and CDR2 FYNNEI. CDR3 length: 16 residues. CDR3 sequence (DNA): TGTGCCAGCTACACTAGCGGGAGCCCCATTAAAAACATTCAGTACTTC. Translated: CASYTSGSPIKNIQYF. The whole variable domain, filled in from reference TRBV2 and TRBJ2-4, reads EPEVTQTPSHQVTQMGQEVILRCVPISNHLYFYWYRQILGQKVEFLVSFYNNEISEKSEIFDDQFSVERPDGSNFTLKIRSTKLEDSAMYFCASYTSGSPIKNIQYFGAGTRLSVL.

The gene calls are TRBV9 and TRBJ2-2; 8 bases agree with TRBD2. Germline trimming cut 6 bases from V and 3 bases from J; bases unmatched to any gene: 7. The germline V gene encodes CDR1 SGDLS and CDR2 YYNGEE. The CDR3 sequence is 15 residues long. The CDR3 spells CASTLTGGHTGELFF. The CDR3 DNA is TGTGCCAGCACTTTAACGGGGGGGCACACCGGGGAGCTGTTTTTT.

The chain employs TRBV7-6 and TRBJ2-5; TRBD1 might be the D (6 bases). Germline-derived CDR1 and CDR2 are SGHVS and FNYEAQ. V was shortened by 5 bases and J by 5 bases, with 12 bases between the two germline ends. The CDR3 extends over 13 amino acids. This CDR3 is CASSPTGLETQYF. Written as DNA, the CDR3 is TGTGCCAGCAGCCCCACAGGGTTGGAGACCCAGTACTTC.

V gene TRBV9 combines with J gene TRBJ1-4, with TRBD1 identical over 8 bases. Germline CDR1 is SGDLS and CDR2 is YYNGEE. The CDR3 length is 16 residues. Trimming at V came to 2 bases and at J to 1 base, leaving 4 bases not matched to a gene. This CDR3 reads CASSVGQGRTNEKLFF. The CDR3 DNA reads as TGTGCCAGCAGCGTCGGACAGGGACGAACTAATGAAAAACTGTTTTTT.

The table lists this clone with a few counts. The gene calls are TRBV30 and TRBJ1-5; no reliable D call. Trimming removed 1 base at V and 1 base at J, with 5 bases between. Germline V lookup: CDR1 GTSNPN, CDR2 SVGIG (reference sequence). The CDR3 covers 13 residues. The DNA for the CDR3 is TGTGCCTGGAGTGGAAACAGCAATCAGCCCCAGCATTTT. Amino acid sequence: CAWSGNSNQPQHF. Looking up the rest from reference TRBV30 and TRBJ1-5 gives the full variable domain: SQTIHQWPATLVQPVGSPLSLECTVEGTSNPNLYWYRQAAGRGLQLLFYSVGIGQISSEVPQNLSASRPQDRQFILSSKKLLLSDSGFYLCAWSGNSNQPQHFGDGTRLSIL.

This chain joins TRBV7-9 and TRBJ2-6; the D gene could be TRBD1 or TRBD2 (5 bases each). This CDR3 region has 16 residues. The germline V gene encodes CDR1 SEHNR and CDR2 FQNEAQ (reference sequence). With 5 bases removed from V and 0 bases from J, the gap between germline ends came to 11 bases. The DNA of the CDR3 is TGTGCCAGCAGCATGGGACGCCGCTCTGGGGCCAACGTCCTGACTTTC. It yields the protein CASSMGRRSGANVLTF.

The chain uses TRBV7-2 and TRBJ2-5, with D tentatively TRBD1 or TRBD2 (5 bases each). V lost 3 bases, J lost 2 bases, and 7 bases lay in between. The CDR3 length is 13 residues. CDR1 SGHTA and CDR2 FQGNSA come from the germline V gene. The CDR3 protein is CASSLGVQETQYF. The CDR3 DNA follows: TGTGCCAGCAGCTTGGGGGTTCAAGAGACCCAGTACTTC.

The chain is built from TRBV7-3 and TRBJ2-2; D is ambiguous. CDR1 is SGHTA, CDR2 FQGTGA, per germline. CDR3 length: 12 amino acids. This CDR3 is CKAGRNTGELFF. The DNA of the CDR3 is TGTAAAGCTGGCAGGAACACCGGGGAGCTGTTTTTT.

The chain couples TRBV28 to TRBJ2-2; unclear D gene. Trimming stripped 7 bases from V and 2 bases from J, with 11 bases between. This CDR3 is 14 amino acids long. Germline V gene lookup returns CDR1 MDHEN and CDR2 SYDVKM. CDR3 sequence reads: CASTSTVNTGELFF. For the CDR3, the DNA is TGTGCCAGCACCTCGACCGTAAACACCGGGGAGCTGTTTTTT.

This clone came up once. The chain recombines TRBV5-1 with TRBJ1-1; D may be TRBD1 (5 bases). The germline V and J ends were trimmed by 0 bases and 0 bases, with 9 bases remaining between them. Germline V lookup: CDR1 SGHRS, CDR2 YFSETQ. The CDR3 covers 15 residues. CDR3 protein: CASSLGGQLNTEAFF. Here the CDR3 DNA reads TGCGCCAGCAGCTTGGGAGGACAACTGAACACTGAAGCTTTCTTT.

This chain connects TRBV14 to TRBJ1-4; D is possibly TRBD1 (5 bases). V lost 0 bases and J 6 bases, leaving 11 bases between the germline ends. Germline values: CDR1 SGHDN, CDR2 FVKESK. The CDR3 is 15 amino acids. CDR3 nucleotides: TGTGCCAGCAGCCAAGAGGGCCAGGGTGATGAAAAACTGTTTTTT. It specifies CASSQEGQGDEKLFF.

The genes are TRBV5-5 and TRBJ2-7, with D perhaps assigned TRBD1 or TRBD2 (5 bases each). The CDR3 is 16 amino acids. Germline CDR1 is SGHKS and CDR2 is YYEKEE (reference sequence). The V end lost 2 bases, the J end lost 1 base, and 16 bases lay between the germline ends. The CDR3 DNA follows: TGTGCCAGCAGCTTTCGTTTCGGGACGGAGTCCTACGAGCAGTACTTC. The encoded protein is CASSFRFGTESYEQYF.

The rearrangement uses TRBV7-2 and TRBJ1-5; D remains ambiguous. Germline V gene data show CDR1 as SGHTA and CDR2 as FQGNSA. The CDR3 covers 13 residues. With 1 base removed from V and 8 bases from J, the gap between germline ends came to 9 bases. The DNA for the CDR3 is TGTGCCAGCAGCTTAGTTAGCGGTGAGCCCCAGCATTTT. This translates into CASSLVSGEPQHF.

The rearrangement joins TRBV7-2 to TRBJ2-1; TRBD1 matches at 8 bases. The CDR3 consists of 17 residues. CDR1 SGHTA and CDR2 FQGNSA come from the germline V gene. The J segment lost 5 bases and the V segment lost 4 bases, leaving 13 bases of the junction unmatched. The CDR3 nucleotides read TGTGCCAGCAGCTCGATTACCGGGACAGGTGGGGACAATGAGCAGTTCTTC. Its translation is CASSSITGTGGDNEQFF. Full variable domain (remainder filled in from reference TRBV7-2 and TRBJ2-1): GAGVSQSPSNKVTEKGKDVELRCDPISGHTALYWYRQSLGQGLEFLIYFQGNSAPDKSGLPSDRFSAERTGGSVSTLTIQRTQQEDSAVYLCASSSITGTGGDNEQFFGPGTRLTVL.

The J gene is TRBJ1-2, the V gene TRBV29-1; 9 bases are a match to TRBD1. The CDR3 covers 13 residues. CDR1 and CDR2 (germline): SQVTM, ANQGSEA. With 4 bases clipped from V and 4 bases from J, the junction kept 4 bases outside the gene matches. The CDR3 is CSVGQGGSYGYTF. DNA for the CDR3: TGCAGCGTTGGACAGGGGGGGAGCTATGGCTACACCTTC.

The rearrangement uses TRBV19 and TRBJ2-4; 9 nucleotides match TRBD1. The CDR3 sequence is 17 residues long. Germline trimming cut 5 bases from V and 0 bases from J; bases unmatched to any gene: 8. In germline, CDR1 is LNHDA, CDR2 SQIVND (reference sequence). The CDR3 protein is CASSEGTGIGAKNIQYF. CDR3 bases: TGTGCCAGTAGTGAGGGGACAGGGATTGGAGCCAAAAACATTCAGTACTTC.

The rearrangement uses TRBV28 and TRBJ1-2; possible D gene TRBD1, 6 bases. V lost 3 bases and J lost 8, with 13 bases in between. The germline CDR1 and CDR2 sequences are MDHEN and SYDVKM. This CDR3 has 13 residues. The chain's CDR3 is CASSLAQGLGYTF. The CDR3 DNA is TGTGCCAGCAGTTTGGCGCAGGGGCTAGGCTACACCTTC.

This clone is medium-sized in the sample. The chain is built from TRBV19 and TRBJ1-6; D possibly corresponds to TRBD1 (5 bases). Germline V lookup: CDR1 LNHDA, CDR2 SQIVND (reference sequence). V gave up 5 bases and J gave up 7 bases, with 12 bases separating them. The length of the CDR3 is 14 residues. The CDR3 here is CASSAGRGNSPLHF. DNA for the CDR3: TGTGCCAGTAGTGCAGGACGGGGGAATTCACCCCTCCACTTT.

This clone was found a few times. This chain uses TRBV15 with TRBJ1-5; 9 bases are shared with TRBD1. This CDR3 has 14 residues. Germline V gives CDR1 LNHNV, CDR2 YYDKDF (reference sequence). The V gene end was trimmed by 5 bases and the J gene end by 7 bases; junction bases not matched to a gene: 6. The CDR3 here is CATSGTGSRQPQHF. The CDR3 region has the DNA TGTGCCACCAGCGGGACAGGGAGTCGACAGCCCCAGCATTTT. Using reference TRBV15 and TRBJ1-5 for the parts outside the CDR3, the full variable domain is DAMVIQNPRYQVTQFGKPVTLSCSQTLNHNVMYWYQQKSSQAPKLLFHYYDKDFNNEADTPDNFQSRRPNTSFCFLDIRSPGLGDTAMYLCATSGTGSRQPQHFGDGTRLSIL.